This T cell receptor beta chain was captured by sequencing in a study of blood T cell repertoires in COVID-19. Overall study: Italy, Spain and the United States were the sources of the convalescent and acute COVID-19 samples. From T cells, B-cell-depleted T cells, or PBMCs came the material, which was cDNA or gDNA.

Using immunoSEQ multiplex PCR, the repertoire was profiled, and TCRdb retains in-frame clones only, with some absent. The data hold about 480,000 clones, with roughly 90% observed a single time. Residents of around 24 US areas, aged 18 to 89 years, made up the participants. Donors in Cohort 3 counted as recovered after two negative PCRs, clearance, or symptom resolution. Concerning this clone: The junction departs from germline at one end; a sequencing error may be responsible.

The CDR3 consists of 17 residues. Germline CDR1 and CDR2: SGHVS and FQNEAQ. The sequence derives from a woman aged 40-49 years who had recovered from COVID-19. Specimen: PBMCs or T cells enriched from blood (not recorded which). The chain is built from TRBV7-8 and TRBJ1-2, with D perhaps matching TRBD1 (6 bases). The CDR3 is CASSFSTGPTANYGYTF. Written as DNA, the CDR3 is TGTGCCAGCAGCTTCTCGACAGGTCCGACTGCTAACTATGGTTACACCTTC.